This T cell receptor beta chain originates from a study of cytomegalovirus exposure and HLA in healthy donors. Overall study results and limits: It was approximately 170 TCR beta chains that were listed as cytomegalovirus-associated. TCR beta V- and J-gene trimming was later associated with a missense DCLRE1C variant. HLA alleles were associated with around 17,000 TCR beta sequences in a later analysis at 0.05 false discovery rate.

A word on this clone: Its cognate antigen is unknown.

While unrecorded immune exposures were likely, the donors were nominally healthy when sampled. Primers included in the PCR were 60 Vbeta and 13 Jbeta primers. Profiled with immunoSEQ multiplex PCR; TCRdb holds only in-frame clones, not every one. The profile shows around 80,000 clones, roughly 72% of them singletons. The V segment lost 9 bases and the J segment 4 bases; nucleotides outside the gene matches: 12. Per germline, CDR1 MDHEN and CDR2 SYDVKM. The CDR3 is 15 amino acids. The chain couples TRBV28 to TRBJ1-3; TRBD1 matches at 7 bases. The TCR sequence derives from a man aged 35-49 years in good health and CMV-seropositive. The sequencing input was PBMCs. The CDR3: CASLPGGFEGNTIYF. The CDR3 DNA reads TGTGCCAGTTTACCAGGGGGTTTCGAAGGAAACACCATATATTTT.